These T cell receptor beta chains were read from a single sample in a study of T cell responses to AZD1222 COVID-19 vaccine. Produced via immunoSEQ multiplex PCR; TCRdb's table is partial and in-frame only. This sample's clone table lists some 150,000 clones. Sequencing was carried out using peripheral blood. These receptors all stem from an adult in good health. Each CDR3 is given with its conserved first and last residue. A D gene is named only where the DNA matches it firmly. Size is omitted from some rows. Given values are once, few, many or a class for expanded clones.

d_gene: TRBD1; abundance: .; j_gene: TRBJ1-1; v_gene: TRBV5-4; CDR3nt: TGTGCCAGCAGCTGGGGACAGCTGAACACTGAAGCTTTCTTT; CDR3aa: CASSWGQLNTEAFF
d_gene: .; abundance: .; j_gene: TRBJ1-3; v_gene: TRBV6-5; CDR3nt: TGTGCCAGTGGGGGGGGCTCTGGAAACACCATATATTTT; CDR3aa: CASGGGSGNTIYF
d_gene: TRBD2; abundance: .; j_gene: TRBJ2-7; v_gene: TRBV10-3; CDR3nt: TGTGCCACGCTAGCGGGGGGGCTTAGTGAGCAGTACTTC; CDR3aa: CATLAGGLSEQYF
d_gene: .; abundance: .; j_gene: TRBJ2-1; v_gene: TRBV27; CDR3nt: TGTGCCAGCGCTGTAGGGGCCTGGTGGAATGAGCAGTTCTTC; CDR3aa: CASAVGAWWNEQFF
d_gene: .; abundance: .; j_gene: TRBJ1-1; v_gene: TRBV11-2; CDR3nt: TGTGCCAGCAGCTTAGATAGGGCAGGGGATGGGGTGAACACTGAAGCTTTCTTT; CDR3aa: CASSLDRAGDGVNTEAFF
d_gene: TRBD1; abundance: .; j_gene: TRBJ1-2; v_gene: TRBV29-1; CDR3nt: TGCAGCGTTGAAGAGGACAGGGGGCGAGGAGGCTACACCTTC; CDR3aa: CSVEEDRGRGGYTF
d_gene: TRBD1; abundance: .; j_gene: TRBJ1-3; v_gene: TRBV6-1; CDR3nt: TGTGCCAGCAGTGAGAAGGGGGCGTCTGGAAACACCATATATTTT; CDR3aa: CASSEKGASGNTIYF
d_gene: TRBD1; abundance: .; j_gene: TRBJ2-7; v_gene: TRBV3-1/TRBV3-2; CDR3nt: TGTGCCAGCAGCCACCTAGACAGGGGTGAGCAGTACTTC; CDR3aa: CASSHLDRGEQYF
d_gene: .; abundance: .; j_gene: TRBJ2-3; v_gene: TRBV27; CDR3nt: TGTGCCAGCAGTTCCGAGATGGAAAATACGCAGTATTTT; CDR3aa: CASSSEMENTQYF
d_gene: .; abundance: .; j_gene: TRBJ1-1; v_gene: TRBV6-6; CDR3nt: TGTGCCAGCAGTTACGGGGACGCAGGGACTGAAGCTTTCTTT; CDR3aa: CASSYGDAGTEAFF
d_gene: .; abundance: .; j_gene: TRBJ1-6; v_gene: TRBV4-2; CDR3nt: TGTGCCAGCAGCCAATATGTGTCCTCGGGAGGCTCACCCCTCCACTTT; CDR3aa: CASSQYVSSGGSPLHF
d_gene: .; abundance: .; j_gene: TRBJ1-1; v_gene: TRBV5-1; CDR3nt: TGCGCCAGCAGCTTAGGGGACCTAAACACTGAAGCTTTCTTT; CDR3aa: CASSLGDLNTEAFF
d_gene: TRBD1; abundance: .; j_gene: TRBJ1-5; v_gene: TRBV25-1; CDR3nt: TGTGCCAGCAGTGAAGGAGGGGGCACGCCCCAGCATTTT; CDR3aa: CASSEGGGTPQHF
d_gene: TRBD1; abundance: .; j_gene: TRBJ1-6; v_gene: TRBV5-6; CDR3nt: TGTGCCAGCAGCCCCCGGGACAGGGGGCGTAATTCACCCCTCCACTTT; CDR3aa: CASSPRDRGRNSPLHF
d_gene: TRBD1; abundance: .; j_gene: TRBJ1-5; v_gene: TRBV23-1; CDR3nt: TGCGCCAGCAGTCAATGGATGGGAAGGACAGGGGGCAATCAGCCCCAGCATTTT; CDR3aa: CASSQWMGRTGGNQPQHF
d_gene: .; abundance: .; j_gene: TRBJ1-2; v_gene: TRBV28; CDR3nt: TGTGCCAGCAGTCCCGGAATGGGACGAGCTAACTATGGCTACACCTTC; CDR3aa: CASSPGMGRANYGYTF
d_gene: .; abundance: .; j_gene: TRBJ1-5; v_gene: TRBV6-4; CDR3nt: TGTGCCAGCAGTGACGGCAGGGGACAGCCCCAGCATTTT; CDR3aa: CASSDGRGQPQHF
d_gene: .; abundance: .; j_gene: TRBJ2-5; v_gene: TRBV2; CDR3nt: TGTGCCAGCAAAGGAGGTGAAGAGACCCAGTACTTC; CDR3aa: CASKGGEETQYF
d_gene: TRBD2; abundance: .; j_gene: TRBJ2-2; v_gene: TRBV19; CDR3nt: TGTGCCAGTAGTACACTAGCGGGGGGCCGCACCGGGGAGCTGTTTTTT; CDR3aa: CASSTLAGGRTGELFF
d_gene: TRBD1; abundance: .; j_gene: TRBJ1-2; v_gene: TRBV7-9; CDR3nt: TGTGCCAGCAGCTCCACCCCCGGGACAGGGGTGGGTGGCTACACCTTC; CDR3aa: CASSSTPGTGVGGYTF
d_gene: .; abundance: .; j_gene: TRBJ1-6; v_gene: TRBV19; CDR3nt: TGTGCCAGTAGTATAGGGCACAGAGACTATTCACCCCTCCACTTT; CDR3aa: CASSIGHRDYSPLHF
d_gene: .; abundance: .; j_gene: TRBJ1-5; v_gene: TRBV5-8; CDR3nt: TGTGCCAGCAGCTTGGCGAGAGGTGGAAGCAATCAGCCCCAGCATTTT; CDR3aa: CASSLARGGSNQPQHF
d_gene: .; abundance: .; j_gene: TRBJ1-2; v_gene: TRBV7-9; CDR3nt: TGTGCCAGCAGCTTCGACAGCCCTACCTATGGCTACACCTTC; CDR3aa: CASSFDSPTYGYTF
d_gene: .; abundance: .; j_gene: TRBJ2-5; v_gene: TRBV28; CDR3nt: TGTGCCAGCAGTTCAGGTGTTCGGACCCAGTACTTC; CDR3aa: CASSSGVRTQYF
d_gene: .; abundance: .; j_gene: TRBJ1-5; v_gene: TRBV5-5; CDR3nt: TGTGCCAGCAGCTTAGTCGGCCATAGCAATCAGCCCCAGCATTTT; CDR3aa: CASSLVGHSNQPQHF
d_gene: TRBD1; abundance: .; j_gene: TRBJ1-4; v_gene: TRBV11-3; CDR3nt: TGTGCCAGCAGCCCCGGGACAGGGGTTGAAAAACTGTTTTTT; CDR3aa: CASSPGTGVEKLFF
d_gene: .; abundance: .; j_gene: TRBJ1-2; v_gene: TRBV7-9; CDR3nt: TGTGCCAGCAGTCGGGACACCAACTATGGCTACACCTTC; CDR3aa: CASSRDTNYGYTF
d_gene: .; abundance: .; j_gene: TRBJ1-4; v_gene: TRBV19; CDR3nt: TGTGCCAGTAGTATAGGGGAGGACAGACCGAGTTTT; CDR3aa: CASSIGEDRPSF
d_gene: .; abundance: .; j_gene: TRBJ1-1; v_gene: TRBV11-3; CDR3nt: TGTGCCAGCAGCCCTCGCATGAACACTGAAGCTTTCTTT; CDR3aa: CASSPRMNTEAFF
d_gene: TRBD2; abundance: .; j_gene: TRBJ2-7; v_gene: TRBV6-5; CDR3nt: TGTGCCAGCAGTTACGCGGGTAGCGGGACCTACGAGCAGTACTTC; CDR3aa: CASSYAGSGTYEQYF
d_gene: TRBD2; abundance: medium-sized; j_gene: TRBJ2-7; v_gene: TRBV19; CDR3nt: TGTGCCAGTAGTGTCACTAGCGGGGGGGCCTCCGAGCAGTACTTC; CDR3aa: CASSVTSGGASEQYF
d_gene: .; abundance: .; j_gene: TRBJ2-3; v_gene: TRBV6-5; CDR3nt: TGTGCCAGCAGTTACTCCGGCCTAGGGGGAGATACGCAGTATTTT; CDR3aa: CASSYSGLGGDTQYF
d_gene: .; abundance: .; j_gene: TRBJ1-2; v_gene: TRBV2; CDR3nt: TGTGCCAGCACGCCGGGAGGGGGCTACACCTTC; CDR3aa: CASTPGGGYTF
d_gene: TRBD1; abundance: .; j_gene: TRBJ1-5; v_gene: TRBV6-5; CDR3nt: TGTGCCAGCACCAAGGACAGGGATAGCAATCAGCCCCAGCATTTT; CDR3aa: CASTKDRDSNQPQHF
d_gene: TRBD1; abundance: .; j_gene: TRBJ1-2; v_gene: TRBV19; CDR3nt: TGTGCCAGTAGTACCCAGGGGGCTAACTATGGCTACACCTTC; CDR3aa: CASSTQGANYGYTF
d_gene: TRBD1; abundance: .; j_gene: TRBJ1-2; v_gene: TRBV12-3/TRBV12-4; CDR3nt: TGTGCCAGCAGTTTAACCCAGGGGGTTGGCTACACCTTC; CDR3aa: CASSLTQGVGYTF
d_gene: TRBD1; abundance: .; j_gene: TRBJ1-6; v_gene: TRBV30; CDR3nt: TGTGCCTGGACAGGGGGCGAAGCCTCACCCCTCCACTTT; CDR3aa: CAWTGGEASPLHF
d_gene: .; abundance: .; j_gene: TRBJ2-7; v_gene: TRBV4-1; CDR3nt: TGCGCCAGCAGCCAAGAACTAGGGCTCCAGCGGAACGAGCAGTACTTC; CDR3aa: CASSQELGLQRNEQYF
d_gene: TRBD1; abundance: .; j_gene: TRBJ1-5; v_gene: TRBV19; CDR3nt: TGTGCCAGTACGGACAGGGGCTGGGAGGGGTTTCAGCCCCAGCATTTT; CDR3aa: CASTDRGWEGFQPQHF
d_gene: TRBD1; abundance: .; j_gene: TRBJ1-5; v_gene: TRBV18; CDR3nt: TGTGCCAGCTCACCATACGGGACAGGGGGCATCAATCAGCCCCAGCATTTT; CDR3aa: CASSPYGTGGINQPQHF
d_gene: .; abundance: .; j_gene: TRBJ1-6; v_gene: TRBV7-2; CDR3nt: TGTGCCAGCAGCTTAGTTTTCCAGGGGCCCCTCGGTTCACCCCTCCACTTT; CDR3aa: CASSLVFQGPLGSPLHF
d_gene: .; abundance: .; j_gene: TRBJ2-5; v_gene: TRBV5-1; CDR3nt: TGCGCCAGCAGTACCAAGGGGGGTGAGACCCAGTACTTC; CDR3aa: CASSTKGGETQYF
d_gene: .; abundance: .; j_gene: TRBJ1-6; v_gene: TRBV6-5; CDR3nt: TGTGCCAGCAGTCCAGGGAACACTTCACCCCTCCACTTT; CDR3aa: CASSPGNTSPLHF
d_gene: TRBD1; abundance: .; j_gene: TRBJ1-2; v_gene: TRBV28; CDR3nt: TGTGCCAGCAGTACGACCGGGACAGGGGGCCTCTATGGCTACACCTTC; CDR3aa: CASSTTGTGGLYGYTF
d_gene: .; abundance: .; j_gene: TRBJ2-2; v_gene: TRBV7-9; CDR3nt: TGTGCCAGCAGCTTAAGACAGACGACCGATACCGGGGAGCTGTTTTTT; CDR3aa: CASSLRQTTDTGELFF
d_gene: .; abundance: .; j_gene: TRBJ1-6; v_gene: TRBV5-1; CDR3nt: TGCGCCAGCAGCCCGCGGGACCGAGATTGGATTAATTCACCCCTCCACTTT; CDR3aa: CASSPRDRDWINSPLHF
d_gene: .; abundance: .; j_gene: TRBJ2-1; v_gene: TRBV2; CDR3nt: TGTGCCAGCGGCAGCTCCCCCTACAATGAGCAGTTCTTC; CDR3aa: CASGSSPYNEQFF
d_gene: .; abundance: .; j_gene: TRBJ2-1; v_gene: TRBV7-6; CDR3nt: TGTGCCAGCAGCTTAGAGAATGAGCAGTTCTTC; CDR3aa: CASSLENEQFF
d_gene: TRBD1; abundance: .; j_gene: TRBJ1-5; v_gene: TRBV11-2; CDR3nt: TGTGCCAGCAGTTCTACAGGGGGGAGGCAGCCCCAGCATTTT; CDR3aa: CASSSTGGRQPQHF
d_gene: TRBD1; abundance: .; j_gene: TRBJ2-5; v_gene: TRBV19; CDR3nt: TGTGCCAGTAGTGCCACCGGGACAGGGAAAGAGACCCAGTACTTC; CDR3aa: CASSATGTGKETQYF
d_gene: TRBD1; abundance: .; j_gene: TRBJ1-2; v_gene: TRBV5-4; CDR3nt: TGTGCCAGCCGCAGGGGGGAGACTAACTATGGCTACACCTTC; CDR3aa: CASRRGETNYGYTF
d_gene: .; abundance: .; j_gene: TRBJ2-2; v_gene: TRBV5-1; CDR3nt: TGCGCCAGCAGCTTGGTTCCCGGGGCGAACACCGGGGAGCTGTTTTTT; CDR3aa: CASSLVPGANTGELFF
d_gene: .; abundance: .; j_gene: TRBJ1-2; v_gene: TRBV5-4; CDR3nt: TGTGCCAGCAGACCGACAGGTCGTGACTATGGCTACACCTTC; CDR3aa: CASRPTGRDYGYTF
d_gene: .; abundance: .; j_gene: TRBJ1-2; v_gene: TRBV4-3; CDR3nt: TGCGCCAGCAGCCAAGCGGCGGGGGGCGGCTATGGCTACACCTTC; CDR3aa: CASSQAAGGGYGYTF
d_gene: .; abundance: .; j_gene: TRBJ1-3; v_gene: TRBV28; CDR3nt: TGTGCCAGCAGCTACCCGGACGGCTCTGGAAACACCATATATTTT; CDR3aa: CASSYPDGSGNTIYF
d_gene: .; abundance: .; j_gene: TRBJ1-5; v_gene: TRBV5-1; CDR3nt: TGCGCCAGCAGCTTGGGGGCGAATCAGCCCCAGCATTTT; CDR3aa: CASSLGANQPQHF